This T cell receptor (beta chain) originates from a study of blood T cell repertoires in COVID-19. The overall study: COVID-19 samples, acute and convalescent, were from the United States, Italy and Spain.

CDR3 length: 13 amino acids. Trimming stripped 4 bases from V and 5 bases from J, with 11 bases between. The germline V gene encodes CDR1 LNHDA and CDR2 SQIVND (reference sequence). The assay was immunoSEQ multiplex PCR, and TCRdb's table has in-frame clones only and misses some. The table includes 200,000 to 300,000 clones, around 87% detected once. The chain links TRBV19 to TRBJ2-5; D may be TRBD1 (6 bases). This receptor was obtained from a woman in her twenties or thirties who had recovered from COVID-19. The sequenced sample consisted of peripheral blood. In nucleotides, the CDR3 is TGTGCCAGTAGTAAATCAGGGGTCGAGACCCAGTACTTC. It is translated as CASSKSGVETQYF.